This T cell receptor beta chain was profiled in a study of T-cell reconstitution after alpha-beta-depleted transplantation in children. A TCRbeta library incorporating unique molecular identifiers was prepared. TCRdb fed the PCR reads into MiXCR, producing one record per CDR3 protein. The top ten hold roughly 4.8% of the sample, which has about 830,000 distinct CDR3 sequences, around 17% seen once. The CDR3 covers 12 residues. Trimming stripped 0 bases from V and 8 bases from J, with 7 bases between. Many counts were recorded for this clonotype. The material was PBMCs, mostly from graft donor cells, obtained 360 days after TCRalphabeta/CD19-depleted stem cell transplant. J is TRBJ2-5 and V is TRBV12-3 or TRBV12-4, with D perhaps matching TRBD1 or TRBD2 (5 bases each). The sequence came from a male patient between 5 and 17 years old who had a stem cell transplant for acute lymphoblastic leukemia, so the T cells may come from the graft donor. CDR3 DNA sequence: TGTGCCAGCAGTTTAGCGGGGGTCACCCAGTACTTC. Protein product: CASSLAGVTQYF.